These T cell receptor beta chains were read from a single sample in a study of blood T cell repertoires in COVID-19. The method was immunoSEQ multiplex PCR; TCRdb's version includes in-frame clones alone and lacks a portion of them. This sample carries around 330,000 clones, 85% of them seen once, and the ten largest clones take around 2%. Specimen: PBMCs or T cells enriched from blood (not recorded which). The receptors were sampled from a woman aged 30 to 39 who had been exposed to COVID-19. The CDR3 runs from the conserved cysteine through the conserved F or W. A D gene is named only where the DNA matches it firmly. For some rows the clone size is stated as once, few or many, or as a class when expanded; others skip it.

v_gene	d_gene	j_gene	abundance	CDR3aa	CDR3nt
TRBV4-2	-	TRBJ2-5	-	CASSPGIKETQYF	TGTGCCAGCAGCCCGGGGATTAAAGAGACCCAGTACTTC
TRBV19	-	TRBJ1-4	-	CASSATGTEKLFF	TGTGCCAGTAGTGCTACAGGGACCGAAAAACTGTTTTTT
TRBV30	TRBD1	TRBJ2-7	-	CAWSGTPGQGRYEQYF	TGTGCCTGGAGTGGGACTCCGGGACAGGGTCGATACGAGCAGTACTTC
TRBV29-1	TRBD2	TRBJ2-2	few	CSVEGLAGTSTGELFF	TGCAGCGTTGAGGGACTAGCGGGGACTTCCACCGGGGAGCTGTTTTTT
TRBV18	-	TRBJ1-2	-	CASSPGGGSPYYGYTF	TGTGCCAGCTCACCGGGAGGGGGATCCCCCTACTATGGCTACACCTTC
TRBV6-5	TRBD1	TRBJ1-2	-	CASIGTAGGYGYTF	TGTGCCAGCATTGGGACAGCCGGCGGCTATGGCTACACCTTC
TRBV2	TRBD1	TRBJ1-2	once	CASSEEQGRYGYTF	TGTGCCAGCAGTGAAGAACAGGGGCGCTATGGCTACACCTTC
TRBV10-2	-	TRBJ1-5	few	CASRANRDSNQPQHF	TGCGCCAGCAGGGCCAACAGGGATAGCAATCAGCCCCAGCATTTT
TRBV30	TRBD1	TRBJ1-2	-	CAWWTGGIEGYTF	TGTGCCTGGTGGACAGGGGGCATCGAAGGCTACACCTTC
TRBV24-1	-	TRBJ2-6	-	CATSDRGGSGANVLTF	TGTGCCACCAGTGATCGAGGTGGGTCTGGGGCCAACGTCCTGACTTTC
TRBV28	-	TRBJ1-3	-	CATYRPRSSGNTIYF	TGTGCCACCTACAGGCCGAGGAGCTCTGGAAACACCATATATTTT
TRBV6-5	-	TRBJ2-7	-	CASGHPPEQYF	TGTGCCAGCGGGCACCCTCCCGAGCAGTACTTC
TRBV7-6	-	TRBJ2-7	few	CASSLYVQERSYEQYF	TGTGCCAGCAGCTTATATGTGCAGGAGCGGTCCTACGAGCAGTACTTC
TRBV27	-	TRBJ1-2	-	CASRSTGGYGYTF	TGTGCCAGCAGAAGTACCGGGGGCTATGGCTACACCTTC
TRBV5-1	TRBD1	TRBJ2-1	once	CASRQGGSEQFF	TGCGCCAGCAGACAGGGGGGCAGCGAGCAGTTCTTC
TRBV24-1	-	TRBJ1-1	few	CATSASDRYNTEAFF	TGTGCCACCAGTGCCTCCGACAGATATAACACTGAAGCTTTCTTT
TRBV2	TRBD1	TRBJ2-7	-	CASSRGETGVYEQYF	TGTGCCAGCAGCCGAGGCGAGACAGGGGTATACGAGCAGTACTTC
TRBV13	-	TRBJ2-1	-	CASSISGHNEQFF	TGTGCCAGCAGCATTAGCGGACACAATGAGCAGTTCTTC
TRBV7-9	-	TRBJ1-2	few	CASSSDSGERYGYTF	TGTGCCAGCAGCTCCGATTCAGGGGAAAGGTATGGCTACACCTTC
TRBV24-1	-	TRBJ2-5	-	CATSDFERGETQYF	TGTGCCACCAGTGATTTTGAAAGGGGTGAGACCCAGTACTTC
TRBV20-1	-	TRBJ2-7	-	CSASDKRSPFYEQYF	TGCAGTGCTAGTGATAAGCGATCACCCTTCTACGAGCAGTACTTC
TRBV18	-	TRBJ1-3	-	CASSPPSRAPGNTIYF	TGTGCCAGCTCACCACCGTCCAGGGCGCCTGGAAACACCATATATTTT
TRBV11-1	TRBD2	TRBJ2-1	-	CASSLWGSGNEQFF	TGTGCCAGCAGCTTATGGGGTAGCGGGAATGAGCAGTTCTTC
TRBV6-5	TRBD1	TRBJ1-2	-	CASSRQGAYGYTF	TGTGCCAGCAGTCGACAGGGAGCCTATGGCTACACCTTC
TRBV4-2	TRBD2	TRBJ2-2	-	CASSWEGNTGELFF	TGTGCCAGCAGCTGGGAGGGAAACACCGGGGAGCTGTTTTTT
TRBV30	-	TRBJ2-5	-	CAWSLTGTSLETQYF	TGTGCCTGGAGTTTAACCGGGACATCCTTGGAGACCCAGTACTTC